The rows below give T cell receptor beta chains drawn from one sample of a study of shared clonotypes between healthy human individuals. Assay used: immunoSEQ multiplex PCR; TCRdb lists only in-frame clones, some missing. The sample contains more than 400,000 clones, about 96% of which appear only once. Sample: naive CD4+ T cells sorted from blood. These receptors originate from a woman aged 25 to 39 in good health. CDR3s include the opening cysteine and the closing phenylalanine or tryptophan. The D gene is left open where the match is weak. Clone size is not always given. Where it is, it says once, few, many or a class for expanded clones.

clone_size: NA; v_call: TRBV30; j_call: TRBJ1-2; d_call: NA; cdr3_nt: TGTGCCTGGAGTAAACAGACCCGAGGCGGCTACACCTTC; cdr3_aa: CAWSKQTRGGYTF
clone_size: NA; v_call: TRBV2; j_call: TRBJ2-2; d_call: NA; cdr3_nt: TGTGCCAGCAGGGAGTGGGCTACGAACACCGGGGAGCTGTTTTTT; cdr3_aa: CASREWATNTGELFF
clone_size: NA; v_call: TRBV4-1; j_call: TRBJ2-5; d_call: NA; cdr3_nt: TGCGCCAGCAGCCATGTTGGGATCCAAGAGACCCAGTACTTC; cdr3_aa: CASSHVGIQETQYF
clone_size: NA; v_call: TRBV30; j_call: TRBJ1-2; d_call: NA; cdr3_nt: TGTGCCTGGAGTGCCGGGCCGGAGGTTGGCTACACCTTC; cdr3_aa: CAWSAGPEVGYTF
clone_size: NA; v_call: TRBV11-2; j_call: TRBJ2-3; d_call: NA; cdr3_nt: TGTGCCAGCAGCTTAGAACTCGTCCCGTGGGGTGATACGCAGTATTTT; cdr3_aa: CASSLELVPWGDTQYF
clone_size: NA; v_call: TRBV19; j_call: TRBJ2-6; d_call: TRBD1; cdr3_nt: TGTGCCAGTAGTCTACAGGGGACTGGGGCCAACGTCCTGACTTTC; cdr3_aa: CASSLQGTGANVLTF
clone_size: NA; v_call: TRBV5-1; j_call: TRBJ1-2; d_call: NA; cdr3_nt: TGCGCCAGCAGCGCCCGGGGAGGCGCCCGCTATGGCTACACCTTC; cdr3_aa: CASSARGGARYGYTF
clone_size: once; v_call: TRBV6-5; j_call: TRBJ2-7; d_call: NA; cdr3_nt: TGTGCCAGCGCTAGAGGACTTCCCTACGAGCAGTACTTC; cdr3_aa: CASARGLPYEQYF
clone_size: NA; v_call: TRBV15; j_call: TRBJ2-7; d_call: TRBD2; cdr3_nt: TGTGCCACCAGCAGAGATCCTAGCGGCCCCTACGAGCAGTACTTC; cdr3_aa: CATSRDPSGPYEQYF
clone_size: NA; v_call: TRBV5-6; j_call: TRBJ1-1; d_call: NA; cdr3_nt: TGTGCCAGCAGCTCGAGGGTCAGAATGAACATGAACACTGAAGCTTTCTTT; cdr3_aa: CASSSRVRMNMNTEAFF
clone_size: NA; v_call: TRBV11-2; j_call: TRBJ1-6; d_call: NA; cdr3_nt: TGTGCCAGCAGCTTAACGAAGGAGAGCTCCTATAATTCACCCCTCCACTTT; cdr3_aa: CASSLTKESSYNSPLHF
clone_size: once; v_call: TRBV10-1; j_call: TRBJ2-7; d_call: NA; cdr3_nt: TGCGCCAGCAGTGAGTCGGACAGTTCCTACGAGCAGTACTTC; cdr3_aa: CASSESDSSYEQYF
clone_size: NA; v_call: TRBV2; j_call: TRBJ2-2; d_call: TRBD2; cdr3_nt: TGTGCCAGCAGTAGGGACTATGCGAACACCGGGGAGCTGTTTTTT; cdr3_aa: CASSRDYANTGELFF
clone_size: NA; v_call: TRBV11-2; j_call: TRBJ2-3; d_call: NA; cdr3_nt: TGTGCCAGCAGCTTAGCGGCGGTACGTGGTACGCAGTATTTT; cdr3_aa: CASSLAAVRGTQYF
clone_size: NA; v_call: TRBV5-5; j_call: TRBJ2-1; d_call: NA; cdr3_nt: TGTGCCAGCAGCTCCCCAATGGAAAACAATGAGCAGTTCTTC; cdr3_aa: CASSSPMENNEQFF
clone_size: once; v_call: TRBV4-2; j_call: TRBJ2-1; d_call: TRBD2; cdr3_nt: TGTGCCAGCAGCCTAGCGACAAGCGGGAGTAGCTACAATGAGCAGTTCTTC; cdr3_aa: CASSLATSGSSYNEQFF
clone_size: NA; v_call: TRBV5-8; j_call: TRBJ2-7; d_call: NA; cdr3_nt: TGTGCCAGCAGACCTGCGGAGGGCCGCTTACTCCTCGAGCAGTACTTC; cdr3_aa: CASRPAEGRLLLEQYF
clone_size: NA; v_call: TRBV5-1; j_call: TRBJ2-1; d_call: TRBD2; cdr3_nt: TGCGCCAGCAGCTTGGCCGTGCTCGGGGGGAATGAGCAGTTCTTC; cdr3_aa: CASSLAVLGGNEQFF
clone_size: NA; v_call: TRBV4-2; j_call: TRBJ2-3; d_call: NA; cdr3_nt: TGTGCCAGCAGTCTCCACGGGAGCATAACAACAGATACGCAGTATTTT; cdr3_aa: CASSLHGSITTDTQYF
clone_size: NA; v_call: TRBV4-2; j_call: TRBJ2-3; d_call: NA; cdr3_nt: TGTGCCAGCAGCCAATTAAACAGGCCAGATACGCAGTATTTT; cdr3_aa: CASSQLNRPDTQYF
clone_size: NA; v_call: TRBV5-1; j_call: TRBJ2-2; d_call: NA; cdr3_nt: TGCGCCAGCAGCTGGGTCGGACCGAACACCGGGGAGCTGTTTTTT; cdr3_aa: CASSWVGPNTGELFF
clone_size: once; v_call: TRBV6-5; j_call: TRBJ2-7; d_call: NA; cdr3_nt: TGTGCCAGCAGCCCCGGACAGCTTGGCCTTTACGAGCAGTACTTC; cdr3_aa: CASSPGQLGLYEQYF
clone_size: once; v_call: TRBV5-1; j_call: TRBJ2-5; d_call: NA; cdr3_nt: TGCGCCAGCAGCTTGGCAGTATTAGAGACCCAGTACTTC; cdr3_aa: CASSLAVLETQYF
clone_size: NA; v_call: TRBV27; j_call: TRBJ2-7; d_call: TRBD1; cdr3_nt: TGTGCCAGCAGTGGACAGGGGATTGCCTACGAGCAGTACTTC; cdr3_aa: CASSGQGIAYEQYF
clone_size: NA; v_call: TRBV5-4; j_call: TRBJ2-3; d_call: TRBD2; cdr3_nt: TGTGCCAGCAGCTTGGGGGGGACTAGCGGGAGAACAGATACGCAGTATTTT; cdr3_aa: CASSLGGTSGRTDTQYF
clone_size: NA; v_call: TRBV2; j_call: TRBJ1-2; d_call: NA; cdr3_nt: TGTGCCAGCAGTTCGGCAGACTACTATGGCTACACCTTC; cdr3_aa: CASSSADYYGYTF
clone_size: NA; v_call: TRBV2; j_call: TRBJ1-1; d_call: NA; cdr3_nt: TGTGCCAGCAGTAAGGGGTGGCTCAGGGGAGAAATTGAAGCTTTCTTT; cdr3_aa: CASSKGWLRGEIEAFF
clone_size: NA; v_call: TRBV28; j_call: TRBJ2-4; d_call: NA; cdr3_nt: TGTGCCAGCAGCACTAGGGGCGGACCGCTAGCCAAAAACATTCAGTACTTC; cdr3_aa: CASSTRGGPLAKNIQYF
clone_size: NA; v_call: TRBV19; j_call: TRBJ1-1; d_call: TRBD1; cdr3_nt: TGTGCCAGTAGTAACCGGGACAGGGTGCGTGAAGCTTTCTTT; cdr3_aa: CASSNRDRVREAFF
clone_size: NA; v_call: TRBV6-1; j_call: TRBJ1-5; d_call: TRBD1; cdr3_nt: TGTGCCATCAGGGACAGGTCTGGTCAGCCCCAGCATTTT; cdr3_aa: CAIRDRSGQPQHF
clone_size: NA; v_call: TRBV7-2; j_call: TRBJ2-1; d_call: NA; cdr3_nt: TGTGCCAGCCGAGAGACCCAGGGGGGCGAGCAGTTCTTC; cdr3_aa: CASRETQGGEQFF